This T cell receptor beta chain was recorded in a study of blood T cells in healthy people across ages. For the second PCR, which ran for roughly 6 to 11 cycles, a sample-barcoded 5' primer and a J-beta primer mix were used. TCRdb processed the 5' RACE reads anew with MiXCR; each CDR3 protein has one entry. The sample consists of hundreds of thousands of distinct CDR3 sequences, around 32% of them appearing once. The CDR3 has 15 residues. Germline-derived CDR1 and CDR2 are DFQATT and SNEGSKA (reference sequence). Sequencing was performed on blood. The V gene is TRBV20-1, the J gene TRBJ2-1, with TRBD2 identical over 10 bases. The DNA matches TRBJ2-7 better at its end, which makes the J call doubtful. The clonotype comes from a woman aged 80 or over in good health. CDR3 region: CSASRGLAFYNEQYF. CDR3 sequence (DNA): TGCAGTGCTAGTAGGGGACTAGCGTTTTACAATGAGCAGTACTTC.